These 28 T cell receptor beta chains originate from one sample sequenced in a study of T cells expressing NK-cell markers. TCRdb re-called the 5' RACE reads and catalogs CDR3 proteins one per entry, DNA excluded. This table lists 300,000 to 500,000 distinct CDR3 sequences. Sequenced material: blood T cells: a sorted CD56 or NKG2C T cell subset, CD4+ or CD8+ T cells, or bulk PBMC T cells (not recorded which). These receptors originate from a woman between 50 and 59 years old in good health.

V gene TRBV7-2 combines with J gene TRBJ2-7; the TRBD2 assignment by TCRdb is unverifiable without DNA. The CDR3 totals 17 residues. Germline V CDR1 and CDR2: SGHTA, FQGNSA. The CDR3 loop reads CASSLASSGRGNYEQYF. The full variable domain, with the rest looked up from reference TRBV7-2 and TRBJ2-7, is GAGVSQSPSNKVTEKGKDVELRCDPISGHTALYWYRQSLGQGLEFLIYFQGNSAPDKSGLPSDRFSAERTGGSVSTLTIQRTQQEDSAVYLCASSLASSGRGNYEQYFGPGTRLTVT.

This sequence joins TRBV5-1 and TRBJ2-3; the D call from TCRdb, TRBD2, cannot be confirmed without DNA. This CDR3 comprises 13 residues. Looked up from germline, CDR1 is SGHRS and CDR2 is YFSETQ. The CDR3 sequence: CASRGLERDTQYF.

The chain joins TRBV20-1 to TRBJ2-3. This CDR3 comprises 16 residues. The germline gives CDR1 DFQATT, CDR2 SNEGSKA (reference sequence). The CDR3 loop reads CSARELTPTLTDTQYF.

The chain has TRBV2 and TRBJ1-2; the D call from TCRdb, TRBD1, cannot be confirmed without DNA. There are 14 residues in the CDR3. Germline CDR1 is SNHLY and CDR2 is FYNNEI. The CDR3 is CASSWGQGDYGYTF.

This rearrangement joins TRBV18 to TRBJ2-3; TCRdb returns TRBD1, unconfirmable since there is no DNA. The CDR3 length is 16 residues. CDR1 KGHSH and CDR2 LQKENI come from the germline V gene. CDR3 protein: CASSPRPQGSTDTQYF.

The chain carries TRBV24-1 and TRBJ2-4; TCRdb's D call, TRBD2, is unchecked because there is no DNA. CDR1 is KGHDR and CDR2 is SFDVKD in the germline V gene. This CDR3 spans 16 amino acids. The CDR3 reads CATSDPKGSAKNIQYF.

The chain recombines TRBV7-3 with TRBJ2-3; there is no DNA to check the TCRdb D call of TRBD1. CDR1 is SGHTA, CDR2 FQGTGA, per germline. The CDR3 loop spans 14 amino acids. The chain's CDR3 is CASSWGPSTDTQYF. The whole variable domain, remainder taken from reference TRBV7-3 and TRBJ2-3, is GAGVSQTPSNKVTEKGKYVELRCDPISGHTALYWYRQSLGQGPEFLIYFQGTGAADDSGLPNDRFFAVRPEGSVSTLKIQRTERGDSAVYLCASSWGPSTDTQYFGPGTRLTVL.

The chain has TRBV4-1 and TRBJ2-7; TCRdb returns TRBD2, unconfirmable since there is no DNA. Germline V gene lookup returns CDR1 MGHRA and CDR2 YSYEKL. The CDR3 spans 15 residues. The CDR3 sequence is CASQAAAGSSYEQYF.

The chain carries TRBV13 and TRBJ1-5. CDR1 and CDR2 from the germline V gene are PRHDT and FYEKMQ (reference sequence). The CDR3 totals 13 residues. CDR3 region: CASSRRGHQPQHF.

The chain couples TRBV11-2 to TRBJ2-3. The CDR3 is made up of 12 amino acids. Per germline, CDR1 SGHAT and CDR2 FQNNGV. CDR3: CASKTSQDTQYF.

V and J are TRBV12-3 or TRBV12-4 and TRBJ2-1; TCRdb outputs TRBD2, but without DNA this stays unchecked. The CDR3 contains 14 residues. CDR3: CASSFTSGNNEQFF.

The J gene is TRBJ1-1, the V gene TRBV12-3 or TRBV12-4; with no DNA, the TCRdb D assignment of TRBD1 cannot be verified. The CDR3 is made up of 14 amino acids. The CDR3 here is CASLWGGASTEAFF.

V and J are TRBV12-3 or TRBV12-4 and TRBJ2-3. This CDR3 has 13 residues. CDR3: CASVSLGVDTQYF.

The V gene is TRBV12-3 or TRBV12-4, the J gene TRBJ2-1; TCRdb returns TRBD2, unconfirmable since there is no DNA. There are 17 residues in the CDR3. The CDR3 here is CASSSGLAGGRGNEQFF.

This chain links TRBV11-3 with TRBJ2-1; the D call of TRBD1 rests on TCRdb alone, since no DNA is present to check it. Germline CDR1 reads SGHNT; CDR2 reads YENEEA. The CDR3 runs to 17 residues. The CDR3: CASSRLLSGTGIDEQFF.

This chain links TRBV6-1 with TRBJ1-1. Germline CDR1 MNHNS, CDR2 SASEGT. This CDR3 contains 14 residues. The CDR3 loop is CASSEGLVRTEAFF.

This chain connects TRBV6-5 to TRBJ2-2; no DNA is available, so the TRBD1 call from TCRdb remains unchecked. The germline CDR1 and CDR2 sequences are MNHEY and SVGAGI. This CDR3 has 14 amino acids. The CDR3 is CASSYATGNGELFF.

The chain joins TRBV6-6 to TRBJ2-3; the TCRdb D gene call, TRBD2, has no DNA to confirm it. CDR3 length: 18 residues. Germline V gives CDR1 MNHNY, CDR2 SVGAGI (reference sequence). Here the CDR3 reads CASRIGLAGGLGTDTQYF.

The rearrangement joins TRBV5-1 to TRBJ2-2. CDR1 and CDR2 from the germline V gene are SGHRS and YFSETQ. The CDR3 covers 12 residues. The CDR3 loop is CASTQYTGELFF.

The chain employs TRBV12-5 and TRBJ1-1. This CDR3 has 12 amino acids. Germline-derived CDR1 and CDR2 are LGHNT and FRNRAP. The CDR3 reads CATKRMNTEAFF.

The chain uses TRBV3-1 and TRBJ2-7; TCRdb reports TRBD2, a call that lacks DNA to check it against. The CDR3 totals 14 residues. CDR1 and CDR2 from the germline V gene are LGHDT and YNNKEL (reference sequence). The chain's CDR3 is CASSLGLAESEQYF.

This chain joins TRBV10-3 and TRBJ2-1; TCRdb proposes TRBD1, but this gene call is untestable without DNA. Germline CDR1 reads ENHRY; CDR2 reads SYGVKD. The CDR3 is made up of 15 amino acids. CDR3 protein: CAISAGNTQYNEQFF.

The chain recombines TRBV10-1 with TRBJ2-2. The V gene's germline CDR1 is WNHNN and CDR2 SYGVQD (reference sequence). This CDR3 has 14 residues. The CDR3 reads CASSGYPVAGELFF.

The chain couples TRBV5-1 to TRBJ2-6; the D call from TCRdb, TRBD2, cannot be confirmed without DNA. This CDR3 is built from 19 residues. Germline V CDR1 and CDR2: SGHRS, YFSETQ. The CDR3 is CASSLVPAVTTSGANVLTF.

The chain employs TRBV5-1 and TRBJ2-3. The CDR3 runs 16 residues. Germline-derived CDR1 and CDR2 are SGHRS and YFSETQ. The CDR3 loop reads CASSLGLELEGDTQYF.

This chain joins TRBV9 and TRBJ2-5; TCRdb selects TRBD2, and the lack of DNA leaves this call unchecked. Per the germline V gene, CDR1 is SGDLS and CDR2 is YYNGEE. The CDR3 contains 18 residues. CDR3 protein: CASSLRAGAGGPPETQYF.

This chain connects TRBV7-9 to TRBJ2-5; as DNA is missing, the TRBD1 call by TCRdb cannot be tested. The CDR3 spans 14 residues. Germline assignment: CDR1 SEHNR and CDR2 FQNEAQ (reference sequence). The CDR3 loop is CASSLKQGRETQYF.

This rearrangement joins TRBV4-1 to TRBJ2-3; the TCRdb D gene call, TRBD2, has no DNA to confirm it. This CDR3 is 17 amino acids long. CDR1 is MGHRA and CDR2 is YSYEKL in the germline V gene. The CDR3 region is CASSQDTTSGRAYTQYF.